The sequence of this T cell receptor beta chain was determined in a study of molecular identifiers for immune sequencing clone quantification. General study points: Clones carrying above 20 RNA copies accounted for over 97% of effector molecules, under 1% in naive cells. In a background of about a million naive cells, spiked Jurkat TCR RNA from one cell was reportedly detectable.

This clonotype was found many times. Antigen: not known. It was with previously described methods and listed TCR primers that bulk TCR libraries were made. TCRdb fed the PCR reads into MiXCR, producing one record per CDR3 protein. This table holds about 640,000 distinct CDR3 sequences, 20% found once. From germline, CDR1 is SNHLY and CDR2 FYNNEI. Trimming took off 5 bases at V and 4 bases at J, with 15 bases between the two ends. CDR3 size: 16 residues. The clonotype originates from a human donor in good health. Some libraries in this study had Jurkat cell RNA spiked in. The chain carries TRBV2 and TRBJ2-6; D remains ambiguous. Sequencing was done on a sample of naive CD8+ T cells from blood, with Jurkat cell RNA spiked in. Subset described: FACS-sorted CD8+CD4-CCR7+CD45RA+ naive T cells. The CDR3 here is CASSSDLPRGANVLTF. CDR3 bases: TGTGCCAGCAGTTCGGACCTGCCTAGAGGGGCCAACGTCCTGACTTTC. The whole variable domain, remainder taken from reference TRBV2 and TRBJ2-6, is EPEVTQTPSHQVTQMGQEVILRCVPISNHLYFYWYRQILGQKVEFLVSFYNNEISEKSEIFDDQFSVERPDGSNFTLKIRSTKLEDSAMYFCASSSDLPRGANVLTFGAGSRLTVL.